This T cell receptor (beta chain) stems from a study of OX40 agonist ivuxolimab in advanced cancers. Study summary: Enrollees could have had prior anti-PD-1, anti-PD-L1 or anti-CTLA-4 therapy, which approximately 38% had received.

Patients with a history of autoimmune disease or on systemic immunosuppression were excluded. Blood sampling was done at baseline, cycle 4 day 1, and cycle 7 day 1. Repertoires were generated with immunoSEQ multiplex PCR, while TCRdb's copy carries only in-frame clones and drops some. The sample lists roughly 35,000 clones, 70% to 90% seen once, with 2.4% in the top ten. The ends lost 8 bases at V and 0 bases at J; junction bases unmatched: 9. CDR1 and CDR2 from the germline V gene are SGHTA and FQGTGA. CDR3 size: 15 residues. This chain uses TRBV7-3 with TRBJ2-7; TRBD2 matches at 8 bases. The sequenced sample was CD4+ or CD8+ T cells sorted from blood, obtained in a trial of the OX40 agonist ivuxolimab. The sequence derives from an adult with an advanced solid tumor such as melanoma, head and neck, liver or kidney cancer. For the CDR3, the DNA is TGTGCCAGCGGTCGCGGGGGGCCGCTCTCCTACGAGCAGTACTTC. Translation gives CASGRGGPLSYEQYF.